The rows below give T cell receptor beta chains drawn from one sample of a study of T cells in Graves' hyperthyroidism and ophthalmopathy. In TCRdb, the multiplex PCR reads were re-called with MiXCR into one record per CDR3 protein. Among fewer than 300,000 distinct CDR3 sequences listed, about 25% were seen once. The sequenced sample was blood. The receptors were sampled from a man between 35 and 55 years old with Graves' hyperthyroidism that later progressed to Graves' ophthalmopathy. CDR3s include the opening cysteine and the closing phenylalanine or tryptophan. A D gene is named only where the DNA matches it firmly. The size entry is marked missing in some rows and otherwise reads once, few, many or a size class.

d_gene | abundance | j_gene | v_gene | CDR3aa | CDR3nt
- | once | TRBJ2-7 | TRBV12-3/TRBV12-4 | CASSLRSQYEQYF | TGTGCCAGCAGTTTGAGGTCCCAGTACGAGCAGTACTTC
- | many | TRBJ1-5 | TRBV6-4 | CASSQGTGSIGYSNQPQHF | TGTGCCAGCAGTCAGGGGACTGGTTCGATAGGTTATAGCAATCAGCCCCAGCATTTT
- | many | TRBJ2-7 | TRBV10-3 | CAISEFGGKHEQYF | TGTGCCATCAGTGAATTTGGCGGGAAGCACGAGCAGTACTTC
- | many | TRBJ1-2 | TRBV6-1 | CASSRASYGYTF | TGTGCCAGCAGCCGGGCATCCTATGGCTACACCTTC
TRBD1 | few | TRBJ2-6 | TRBV19 | CASSISGQGARGANVLTF | TGTGCCAGTAGTATATCAGGACAGGGGGCGCGTGGGGCCAACGTCCTGACTTTC
- | - | TRBJ2-2 | TRBV6-1 | CASRDSNTGELFF | TGTGCCAGCAGGGACAGTAACACCGGGGAGCTGTTTTTT
- | - | TRBJ1-2 | TRBV28 | CASTTDVRGYTF | TGTGCCAGCACCACGGACGTGCGTGGCTACACCTTC
- | many | TRBJ1-2 | TRBV28 | CASSLTGWNGYTF | TGTGCCAGCAGTTTAACAGGTTGGAACGGCTACACCTTC
- | many | TRBJ1-1 | TRBV5-1 | CASSSSSEGLLSTEAFF | TGCGCCAGCAGCTCGTCCTCGGAAGGCTTGCTGAGCACTGAAGCTTTCTTT
- | - | TRBJ2-5 | TRBV6-1 | CASSEVAGYQETQYF | TGTGCCAGCAGTGAAGTTGCCGGGTACCAAGAGACCCAGTACTTC
TRBD1 | - | TRBJ2-7 | TRBV5-1 | CASSPRQGNPYEQYF | TGCGCCAGCAGCCCGCGACAGGGAAATCCCTACGAGCAGTACTTC
TRBD2 | once | TRBJ2-7 | TRBV6-1 | CASSEGLAGYQQYF | TGTGCCAGCAGTGAGGGTCTAGCGGGGTATCAGCAGTACTTC
- | - | TRBJ1-1 | TRBV3-1 | CASSQEGSGTEAFF | TGTGCCAGCAGCCAAGAGGGAAGTGGCACTGAAGCTTTCTTT
- | - | TRBJ1-1 | TRBV28 | CASSLRVSEAFF | TGTGCCAGCAGCCTCAGGGTCTCTGAAGCTTTCTTT
- | few | TRBJ1-1 | TRBV6-5 | CASRSGPGAEAFF | TGTGCCAGCAGATCAGGACCTGGGGCTGAAGCTTTCTTT
- | many | TRBJ1-3 | TRBV19 | CASRDGIASGNTIYF | TGTGCCAGCCGGGACGGGATCGCCTCTGGAAACACCATATATTTT
- | many | TRBJ1-1 | TRBV5-1 | CASSLRPANTEAFF | TGCGCCAGCAGCTTGCGTCCGGCGAACACTGAAGCTTTCTTT